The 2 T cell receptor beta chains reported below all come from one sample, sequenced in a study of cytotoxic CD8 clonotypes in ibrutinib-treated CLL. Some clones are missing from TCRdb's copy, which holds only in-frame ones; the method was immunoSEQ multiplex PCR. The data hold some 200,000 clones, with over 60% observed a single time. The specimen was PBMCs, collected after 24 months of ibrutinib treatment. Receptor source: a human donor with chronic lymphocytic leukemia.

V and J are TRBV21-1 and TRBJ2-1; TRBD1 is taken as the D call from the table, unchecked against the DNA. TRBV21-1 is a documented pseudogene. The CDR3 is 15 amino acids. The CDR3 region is CASSTWNRGSNEQFF. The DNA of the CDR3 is TGTGCCAGCAGCACGTGGAACAGGGGAAGCAATGAGCAGTTCTTC.

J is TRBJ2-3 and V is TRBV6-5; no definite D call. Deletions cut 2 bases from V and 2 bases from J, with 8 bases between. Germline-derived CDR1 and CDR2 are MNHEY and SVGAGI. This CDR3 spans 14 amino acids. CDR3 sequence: CASSYVQFTDTQYF. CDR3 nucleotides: TGTGCCAGCAGTTACGTGCAGTTCACAGATACGCAGTATTTT.